The present TCR beta chain was sequenced within a study of shared clonotypes between healthy human individuals. Study-level findings and limits: Larger estimated richness was generally seen in naive subsets than in memory subsets.

Cells designated naive CD8 were CD45RO-negative and were positively selected for CCR7, with terminally differentiated effector memory CD45RA+ cells excluded. Recent acute infections and vaccinations were absent in the healthy HIV-negative adult donors. V was cut by 3 bases and J by 1 base, with 9 bases left in between. CDR1 is SEHNR, CDR2 FQNEAQ, per germline (reference sequence). CDR3 length: 14 amino acids. Concerning this clone itself: Its specificity is unknown. Other DNA sequences in this sample translate to the same CDR3.

Deep-level running was used for the assay. Genomic DNA of every subset was divided equally among multiple immunoSEQ plates. Here immunoSEQ multiplex PCR was the method, and the copy in TCRdb shows in-frame clones only, minus some. The data show roughly 810,000 clones, roughly 96% seen once. The genes are TRBV7-9 and TRBJ1-2; the D gene is possibly TRBD1 (6 bases). Material for sequencing was naive CD8+ T cells sorted from blood. The source of this sequence is a man aged 30-40 years in good health. CDR3 nucleotide sequence: TGTGCCAGCAGCTTGGGGACAAGTAACTATGGCTACACCTTC. This translates into CASSLGTSNYGYTF.